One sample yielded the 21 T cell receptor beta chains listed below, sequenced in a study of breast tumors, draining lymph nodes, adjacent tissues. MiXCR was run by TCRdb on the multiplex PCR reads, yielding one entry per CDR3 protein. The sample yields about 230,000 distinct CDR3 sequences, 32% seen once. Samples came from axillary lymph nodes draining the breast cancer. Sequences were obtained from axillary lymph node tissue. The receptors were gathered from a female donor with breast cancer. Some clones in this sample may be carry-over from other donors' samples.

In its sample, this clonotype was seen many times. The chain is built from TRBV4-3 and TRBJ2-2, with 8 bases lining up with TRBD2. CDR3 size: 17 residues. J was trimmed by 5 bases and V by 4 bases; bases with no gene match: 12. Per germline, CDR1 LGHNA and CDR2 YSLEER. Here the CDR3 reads CASSLDPVASGTGELFF. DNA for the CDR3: TGCGCCAGCAGCCTAGATCCGGTGGCTAGCGGGACCGGGGAGCTGTTTTTT.

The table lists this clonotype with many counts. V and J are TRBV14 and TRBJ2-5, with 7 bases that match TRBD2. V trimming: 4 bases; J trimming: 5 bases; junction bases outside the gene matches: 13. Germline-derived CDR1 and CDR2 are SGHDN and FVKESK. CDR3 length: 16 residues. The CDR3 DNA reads TGTGCCAGCAGCCGTGGTTACGGGAGGCTCAGCGAGACCCAGTACTTC. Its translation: CASSRGYGRLSETQYF. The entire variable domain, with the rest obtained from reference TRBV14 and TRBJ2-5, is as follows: EAGVTQFPSHSVIEKGQTVTLRCDPISGHDNLYWYRRVMGKEIKFLLHFVKESKQDESGMPNNRFLAERTGGTYSTLKVQPAELEDSGVYFCASSRGYGRLSETQYFGPGTRLLVL.

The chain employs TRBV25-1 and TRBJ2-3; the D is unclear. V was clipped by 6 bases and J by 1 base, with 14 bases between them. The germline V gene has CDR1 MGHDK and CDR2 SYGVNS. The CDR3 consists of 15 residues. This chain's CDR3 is CASRAGLSRTDTQYF. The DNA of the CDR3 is TGTGCCAGCAGGGCCGGGCTTAGCCGCACAGATACGCAGTATTTT.

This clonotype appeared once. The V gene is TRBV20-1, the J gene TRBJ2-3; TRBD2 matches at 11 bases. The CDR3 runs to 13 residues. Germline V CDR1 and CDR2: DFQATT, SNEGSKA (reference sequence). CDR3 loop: CRTGLAVTDTQYF. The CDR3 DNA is TGCAGGACGGGACTAGCGGTCACAGATACGCAGTATTTT.

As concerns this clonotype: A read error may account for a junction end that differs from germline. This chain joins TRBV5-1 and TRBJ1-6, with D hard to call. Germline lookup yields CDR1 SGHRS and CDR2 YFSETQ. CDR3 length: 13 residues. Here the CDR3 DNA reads TGCGCCAGCAGCCCGGCGGGGAGTTCACCCCTCCACTTC. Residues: CASSPAGSSPLHF.

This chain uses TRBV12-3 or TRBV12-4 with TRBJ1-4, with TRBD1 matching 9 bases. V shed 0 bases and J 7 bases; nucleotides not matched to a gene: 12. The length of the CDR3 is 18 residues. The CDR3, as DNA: TGTGCCAGCAGTTTAGCCCACCAGACAGGGGGTCTAAGTGAAAAACTGTTTTTT. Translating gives CASSLAHQTGGLSEKLFF.

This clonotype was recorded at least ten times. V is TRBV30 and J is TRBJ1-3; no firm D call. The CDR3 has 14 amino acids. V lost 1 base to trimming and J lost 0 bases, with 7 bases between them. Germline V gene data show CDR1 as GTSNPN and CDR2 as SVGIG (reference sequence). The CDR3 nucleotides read TGTGCCTGGAGTGAGGGCAACTCTGGAAACACCATATATTTT. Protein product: CAWSEGNSGNTIYF.

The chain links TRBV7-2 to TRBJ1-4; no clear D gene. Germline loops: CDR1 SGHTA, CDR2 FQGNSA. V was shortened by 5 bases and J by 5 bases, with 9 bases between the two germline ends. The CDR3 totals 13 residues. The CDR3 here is CASSRAYNEKLFF. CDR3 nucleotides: TGTGCCAGCAGCCGGGCCTACAATGAAAAACTGTTTTTT.

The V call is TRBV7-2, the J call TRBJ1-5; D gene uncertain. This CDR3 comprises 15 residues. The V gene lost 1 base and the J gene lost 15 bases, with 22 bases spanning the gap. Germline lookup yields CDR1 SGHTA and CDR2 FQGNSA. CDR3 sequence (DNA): TGTGCCAGCAGCTTAGGCGGAAAACTGATTTTTCCCAGGCATTTT. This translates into CASSLGGKLIFPRHF.

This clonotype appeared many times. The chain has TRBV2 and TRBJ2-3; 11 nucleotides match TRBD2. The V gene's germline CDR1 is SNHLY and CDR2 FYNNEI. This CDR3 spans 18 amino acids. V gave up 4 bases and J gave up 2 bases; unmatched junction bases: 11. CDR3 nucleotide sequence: TGTGCCAGCAGTGGGCGACTAGCGGGACGCACACTCACAGATACGCAGTATTTT. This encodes CASSGRLAGRTLTDTQYF.

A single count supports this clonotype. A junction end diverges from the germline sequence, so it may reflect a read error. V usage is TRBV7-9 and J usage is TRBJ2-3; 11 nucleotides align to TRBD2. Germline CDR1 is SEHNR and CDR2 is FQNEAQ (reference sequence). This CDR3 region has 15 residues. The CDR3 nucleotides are TGTGCCAGCAGCCTAGCGGGAGGTTGGTCAGATACGCAGTATTTT. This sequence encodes CASSLAGGWSDTQYF.

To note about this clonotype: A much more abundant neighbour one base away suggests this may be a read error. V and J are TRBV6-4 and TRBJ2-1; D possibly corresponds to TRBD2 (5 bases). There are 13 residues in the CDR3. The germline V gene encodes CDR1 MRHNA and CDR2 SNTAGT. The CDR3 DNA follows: TGTGCCGGCAGTCACCCCCATACGACTAAGCAGTTCTTC. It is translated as CAGSHPHTTKQFF.

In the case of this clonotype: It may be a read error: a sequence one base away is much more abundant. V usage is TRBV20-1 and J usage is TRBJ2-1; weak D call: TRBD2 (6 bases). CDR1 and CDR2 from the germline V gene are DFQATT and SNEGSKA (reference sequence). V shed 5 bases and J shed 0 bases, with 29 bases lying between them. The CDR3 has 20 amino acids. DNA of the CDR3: TGCAGTGCTGTCCCCACCCCGTCTAGCGCGGGTGCGAGCTCCTACAATGAGCAGTTCTTC. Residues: CSAVPTPSSAGASSYNEQFF.

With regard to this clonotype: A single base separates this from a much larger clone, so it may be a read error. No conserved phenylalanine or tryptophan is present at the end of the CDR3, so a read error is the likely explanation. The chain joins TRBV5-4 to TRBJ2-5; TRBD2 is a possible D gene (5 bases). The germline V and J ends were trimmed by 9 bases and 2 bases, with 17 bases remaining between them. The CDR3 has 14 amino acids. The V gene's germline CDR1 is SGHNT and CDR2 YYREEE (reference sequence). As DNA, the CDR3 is TGTGCCAAACACCCGCGGGTGGGGCAAGAGACCCAGTACCTC. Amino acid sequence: CAKHPRVGQETQYL.

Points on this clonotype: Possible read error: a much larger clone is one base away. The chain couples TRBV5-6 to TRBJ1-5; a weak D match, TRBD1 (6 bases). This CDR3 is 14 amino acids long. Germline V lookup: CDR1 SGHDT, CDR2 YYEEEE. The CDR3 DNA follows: TGTGCCGGCAGCTTAGGGGGGTTTGCGGAGCCCCAGCATTTT. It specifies CAGSLGGFAEPQHF.

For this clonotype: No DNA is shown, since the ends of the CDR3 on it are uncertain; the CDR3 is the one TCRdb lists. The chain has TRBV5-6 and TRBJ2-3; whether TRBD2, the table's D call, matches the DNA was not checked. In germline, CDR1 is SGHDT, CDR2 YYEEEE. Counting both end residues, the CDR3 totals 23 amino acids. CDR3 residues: CASSSFYICSARSGELAGGTQYF.

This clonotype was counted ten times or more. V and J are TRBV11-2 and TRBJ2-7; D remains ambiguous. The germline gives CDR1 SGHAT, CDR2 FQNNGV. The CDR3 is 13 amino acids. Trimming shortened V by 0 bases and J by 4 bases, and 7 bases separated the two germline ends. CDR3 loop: CASSLELFYEQYF. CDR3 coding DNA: TGTGCCAGCAGCTTAGAACTTTTTTACGAGCAGTACTTC.

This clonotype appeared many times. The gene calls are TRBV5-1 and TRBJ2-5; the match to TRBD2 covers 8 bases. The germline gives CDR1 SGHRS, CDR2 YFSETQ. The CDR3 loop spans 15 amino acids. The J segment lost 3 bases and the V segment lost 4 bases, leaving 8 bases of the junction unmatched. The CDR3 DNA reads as TGCGCCAGCAGCAGTAGCGGGAATACAAAAGAGACCCAGTACTTC. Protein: CASSSSGNTKETQYF.

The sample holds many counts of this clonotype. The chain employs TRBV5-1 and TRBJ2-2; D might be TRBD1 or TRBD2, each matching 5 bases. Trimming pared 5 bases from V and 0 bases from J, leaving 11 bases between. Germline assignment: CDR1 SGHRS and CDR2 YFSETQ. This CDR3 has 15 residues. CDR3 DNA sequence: TGCGCCAGCAGTTGGGACGGGGCGAACACCGGGGAGCTGTTTTTT. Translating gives CASSWDGANTGELFF.

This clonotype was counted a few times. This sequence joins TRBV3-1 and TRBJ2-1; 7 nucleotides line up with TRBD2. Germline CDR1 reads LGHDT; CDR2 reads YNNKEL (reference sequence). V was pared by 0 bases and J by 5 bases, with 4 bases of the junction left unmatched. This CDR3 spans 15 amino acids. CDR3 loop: CASSQDPRGNNEQFF. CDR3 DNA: TGTGCCAGCAGCCAAGATCCGCGGGGGAACAATGAGCAGTTCTTC.

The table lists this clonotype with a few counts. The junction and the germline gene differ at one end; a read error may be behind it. In nucleotides, the CDR3 is TGTGCCAGCAGTCACTCAGATAGGTCGGAGCCCCAGCATTTT. This encodes CASSHSDRSEPQHF. The V gene is TRBV6-5, the J gene TRBJ1-5; D unclear. The CDR3 loop spans 14 amino acids. Germline V lookup: CDR1 MNHEY, CDR2 SVGAGI.